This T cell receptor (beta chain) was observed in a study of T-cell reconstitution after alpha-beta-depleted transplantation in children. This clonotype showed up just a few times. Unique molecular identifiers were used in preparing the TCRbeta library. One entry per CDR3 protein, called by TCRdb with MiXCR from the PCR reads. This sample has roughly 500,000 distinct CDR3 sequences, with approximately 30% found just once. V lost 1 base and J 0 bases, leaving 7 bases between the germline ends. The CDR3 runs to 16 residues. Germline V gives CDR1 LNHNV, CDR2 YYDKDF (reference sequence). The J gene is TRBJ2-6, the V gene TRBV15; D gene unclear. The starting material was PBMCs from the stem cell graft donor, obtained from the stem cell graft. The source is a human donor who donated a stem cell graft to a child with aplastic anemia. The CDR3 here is CATSRGEASGANVLTF. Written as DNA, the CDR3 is TGTGCCACCAGCAGAGGTGAAGCCTCTGGGGCCAACGTCCTGACTTTC.